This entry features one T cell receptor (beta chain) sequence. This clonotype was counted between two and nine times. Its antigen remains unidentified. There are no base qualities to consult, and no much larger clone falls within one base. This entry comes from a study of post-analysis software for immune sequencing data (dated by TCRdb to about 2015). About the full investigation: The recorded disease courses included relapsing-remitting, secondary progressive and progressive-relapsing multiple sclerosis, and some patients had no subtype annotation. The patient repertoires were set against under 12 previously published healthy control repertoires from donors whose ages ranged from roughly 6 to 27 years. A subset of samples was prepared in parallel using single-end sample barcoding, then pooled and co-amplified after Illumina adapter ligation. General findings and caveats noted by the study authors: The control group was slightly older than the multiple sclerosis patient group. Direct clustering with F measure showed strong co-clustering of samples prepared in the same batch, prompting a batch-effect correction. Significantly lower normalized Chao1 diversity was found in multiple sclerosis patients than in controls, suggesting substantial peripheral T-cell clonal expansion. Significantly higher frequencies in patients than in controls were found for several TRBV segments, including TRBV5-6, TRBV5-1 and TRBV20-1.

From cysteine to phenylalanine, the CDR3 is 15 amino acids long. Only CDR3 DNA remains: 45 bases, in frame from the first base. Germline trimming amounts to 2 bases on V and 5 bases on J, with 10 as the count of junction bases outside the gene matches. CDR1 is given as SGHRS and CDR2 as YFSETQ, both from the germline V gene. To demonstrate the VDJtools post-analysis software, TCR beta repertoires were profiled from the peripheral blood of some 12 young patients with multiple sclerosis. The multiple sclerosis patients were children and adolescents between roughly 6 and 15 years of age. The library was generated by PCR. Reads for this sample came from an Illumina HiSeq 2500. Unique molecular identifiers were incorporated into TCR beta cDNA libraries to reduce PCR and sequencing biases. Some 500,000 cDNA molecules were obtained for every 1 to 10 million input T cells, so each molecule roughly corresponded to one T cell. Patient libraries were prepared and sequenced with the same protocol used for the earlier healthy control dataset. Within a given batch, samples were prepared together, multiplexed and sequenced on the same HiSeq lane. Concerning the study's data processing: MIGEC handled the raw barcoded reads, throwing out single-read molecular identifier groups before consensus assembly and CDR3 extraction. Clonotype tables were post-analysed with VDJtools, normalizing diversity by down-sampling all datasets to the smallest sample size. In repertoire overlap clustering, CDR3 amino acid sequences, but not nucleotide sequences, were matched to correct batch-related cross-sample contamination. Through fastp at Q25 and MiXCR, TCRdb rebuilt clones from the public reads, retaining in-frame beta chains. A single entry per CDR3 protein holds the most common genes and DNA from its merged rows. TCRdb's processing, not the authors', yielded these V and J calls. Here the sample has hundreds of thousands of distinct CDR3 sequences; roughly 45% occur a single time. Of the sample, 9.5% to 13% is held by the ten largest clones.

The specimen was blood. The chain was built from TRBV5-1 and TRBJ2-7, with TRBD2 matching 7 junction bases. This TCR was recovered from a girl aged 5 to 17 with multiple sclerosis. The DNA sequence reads TGCGCCAGCAGCTTAGCGGGACCGAACGTGGACGAGCAGTACTTC. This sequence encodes CASSLAGPNVDEQYF.